This is a list of T cell receptor beta chains from one sample in a study of long-term antiretroviral therapy in people with HIV. Produced via immunoSEQ multiplex PCR; TCRdb's table is partial and in-frame only. The data hold 40,000 or so clones, with 75% to 85% observed a single time. The sequencing here drew on unsorted PBMCs, taken 0.3 years after starting antiretroviral therapy. Receptor source: a man aged 18 to 35 with HIV. Both conserved end residues are part of each CDR3. A D gene is named only where the DNA matches it firmly. Clone size, where shown, is once, few, many, or a class for clones that have expanded.

len: 17; j_gene: TRBJ1-6; abundance: .; d_gene: .; v_gene: TRBV7-8; CDR3nt: TGTGCCACATCCAGGCTGGGGGCGAGCTCCTATAATTCACCCCTCCACTTT; CDR3aa: CATSRLGASSYNSPLHF
len: 14; j_gene: TRBJ2-3; abundance: .; d_gene: .; v_gene: TRBV15; CDR3nt: TGTGCCACCAGCAGAGATTGGGGGACAGATACGCAGTATTTT; CDR3aa: CATSRDWGTDTQYF
len: 15; j_gene: TRBJ1-3; abundance: .; d_gene: TRBD1; v_gene: TRBV5-1; CDR3nt: TGCGCCAGCAGCTTGGAGGGGGCGGAGGGAAACACCATATATTTT; CDR3aa: CASSLEGAEGNTIYF
len: 14; j_gene: TRBJ2-7; abundance: .; d_gene: .; v_gene: TRBV11-2; CDR3nt: TGTGCCAGCAGCTTAGCCAGGGGAAGAGCCGAGCAGTACTTC; CDR3aa: CASSLARGRAEQYF
len: 12; j_gene: TRBJ2-2; abundance: .; d_gene: .; v_gene: TRBV5-3; CDR3nt: TGTGCCAGAAGCTTGATCGCCGGGGAGCTGTTTTTT; CDR3aa: CARSLIAGELFF
len: 16; j_gene: TRBJ2-1; abundance: .; d_gene: TRBD1; v_gene: TRBV18; CDR3nt: TGTGCCAGCTCACCCATGGGACAGGGGGACTACAATGAGCAGTTCTTC; CDR3aa: CASSPMGQGDYNEQFF
len: 13; j_gene: TRBJ1-5; abundance: few; d_gene: .; v_gene: TRBV2; CDR3nt: TGTGCCAGCGCAGGGACCAACAATCAGCCCCAGCATTTT; CDR3aa: CASAGTNNQPQHF
len: 18; j_gene: TRBJ1-5; abundance: .; d_gene: TRBD1; v_gene: TRBV9; CDR3nt: TGTGCCAGCAGCGACCGGGAAGGACGGGACAGGGAGGTTCAGCCCCAGCATTTT; CDR3aa: CASSDREGRDREVQPQHF
len: 13; j_gene: TRBJ1-5; abundance: few; d_gene: .; v_gene: TRBV6-1; CDR3nt: TGTGCCAGCAGTGAGTCAGGGAATCAGCCCCAGCATTTT; CDR3aa: CASSESGNQPQHF
len: 12; j_gene: TRBJ2-5; abundance: .; d_gene: .; v_gene: TRBV29-1; CDR3nt: TGCAGCGTTGGGGCAGCCCAAGAGACCCAGTACTTC; CDR3aa: CSVGAAQETQYF
len: 16; j_gene: TRBJ1-5; abundance: .; d_gene: .; v_gene: TRBV6-1; CDR3nt: TGTGCCAGCAGTGCGATCCCGGCAGGCGGCAATCAGCCCCAGCATTTT; CDR3aa: CASSAIPAGGNQPQHF
len: 16; j_gene: TRBJ2-5; abundance: .; d_gene: .; v_gene: TRBV28; CDR3nt: TGTGCCAGCAGTACCCCAAGCGCGGGGAGCCTAAAGACCCAGTACTTC; CDR3aa: CASSTPSAGSLKTQYF
len: 17; j_gene: TRBJ1-5; abundance: .; d_gene: .; v_gene: TRBV5-5; CDR3nt: TGTGCCAGCAGCTTGGGTGAACACCGGGCGGGGAATACGCCCCAGCATTTT; CDR3aa: CASSLGEHRAGNTPQHF
len: 14; j_gene: TRBJ2-5; abundance: .; d_gene: .; v_gene: TRBV7-9; CDR3nt: TGTGCCAGCAGCCGGAAGGAGGGGCGGGAGACCCAGTACTTC; CDR3aa: CASSRKEGRETQYF
len: 14; j_gene: TRBJ1-1; abundance: .; d_gene: TRBD1; v_gene: TRBV2; CDR3nt: TGTGCCAGCAGTGAACAGGGTGGACAGGGGAAAGCTTTCTTT; CDR3aa: CASSEQGGQGKAFF
len: 16; j_gene: TRBJ1-3; abundance: once; d_gene: .; v_gene: TRBV5-1; CDR3nt: TGCGCCAGCAGTTGGACGGCGGACCTCTCTGGAAACACCATATATTTT; CDR3aa: CASSWTADLSGNTIYF